This T cell receptor beta chain emerged from a study of T cells in Graves' hyperthyroidism and ophthalmopathy. Overall study findings and caveats: Ophthalmopathy cases were set apart from stable hyperthyroidism by a 13 V-J model.

Hyperthyroidism of Graves' type that showed no ophthalmopathy progression within 18 months was stable. Newly diagnosed hyperthyroidism, duration under 2 months, in patients aged 18 to 65. RNA transcripts gave rise to amplified TCR beta CDR3 regions. HTBI primers were used for first-round RT-PCR of the TCR CDR3. Via MiXCR, TCRdb re-called the multiplex PCR reads, giving one row per CDR3 protein. The table has about 580,000 distinct CDR3 sequences, 40% to 55% seen once. This clonotype has a count of ten or more. Its antigen is currently unknown. The TCR was taken from a woman aged 18-29 years with Graves' hyperthyroidism. Sequencing input: peripheral blood or thyroid tissue (not recorded which).

The CDR3 coding sequence is TGTGCCAGTAGGAACACGGGACAGGGACTTAATTCACCCCTCCACTTT. This gives the protein CASRNTGQGLNSPLHF. This chain connects TRBV19 to TRBJ1-6, with 9 bases matching TRBD1. In germline, CDR1 is LNHDA, CDR2 SQIVND (reference sequence). The trim removed 6 bases at V and 6 bases at J, leaving 9 bases unmatched. CDR3 size: 16 residues. Combining the CDR3 with reference TRBV19 and TRBJ1-6 gives the whole variable domain DGGITQSPKYLFRKEGQNVTLSCEQNLNHDAMYWYRQDPGQGLRLIYYSQIVNDFQKGDIAEGYSVSREKKESFPLTVTSAQKNPTAFYLCASRNTGQGLNSPLHFGNGTRLTVT.